The sequence of this T cell receptor beta chain was determined in a study of T cell changes during pregnancy in multiple sclerosis. Using immunoSEQ multiplex PCR, the repertoire was profiled, and TCRdb retains in-frame clones only, with some absent. The sample shows tens of thousands of clones, approximately 89% of them seen only once. CDR3 size: 19 residues. The germline V and J ends were trimmed by 0 bases and 8 bases, with 28 bases remaining between them. The specimen was peripheral blood, collected in the third trimester of pregnancy. The TCR sequence derives from a female donor in good health, enrolled as a control in a pregnancy study. The J gene is TRBJ1-2, the V gene TRBV23-1; D not certain. TRBV23-1 is identified as an open reading frame with a role that is uncertain. CDR3 DNA sequence: TGCGCCAGCAGTCAATCGAACTTCCGAGACGGGAGGCAAAAGCGGGGCTACACCTTC. The encoded protein is CASSQSNFRDGRQKRGYTF.